Below, 24 T cell receptor beta chains from the same sample are listed, as sequenced in a study of early T cells in non-severe SARS-CoV-2 infection. In TCRdb, the 5' RACE reads were re-called with MiXCR into one record per CDR3 protein. The sample has about 81,000 distinct CDR3 sequences; 5.5% to 7.5% are singletons. The specimen was whole blood. The receptors come from an adult who was a healthcare worker with PCR-confirmed SARS-CoV-2 infection or an uninfected control (not recorded which).

This clonotype has more than one count but fewer than ten. The chain links TRBV5-1 to TRBJ1-2; possibly TRBD1 for D (6 bases). This CDR3 spans 14 amino acids. V lost 0 bases, J lost 1 base, and 7 bases lay in between. Germline loops: CDR1 SGHRS, CDR2 YFSETQ. CDR3: CASSLEQGNYGYTF. As DNA, the CDR3 is TGCGCCAGCAGCTTGGAACAGGGTAACTATGGCTACACCTTC.

This rearrangement joins TRBV7-7 to TRBJ2-2; 7 bases match TRBD2. Germline values: CDR1 SSHAT, CDR2 FNYEAQ (reference sequence). The length of the CDR3 is 13 residues. The junction had 4 bases not matched to a gene; V was cut back by 6 bases and J by 6 bases. CDR3 coding DNA: TGTGCCAGCAGTCCTGCGGGAGCCGGGGAGCTGTTTTTT. Its protein product is CASSPAGAGELFF. The whole variable domain, remainder taken from reference TRBV7-7 and TRBJ2-2, is GAGVSQSPRYKVTKRGQDVTLRCDPISSHATLYWYQQALGQGPEFLTYFNYEAQPDKSGLPSDRFSAERPEGSISTLTIQRTEQRDSAMYRCASSPAGAGELFFGEGSRLTVL.

This clonotype was seen a few times. The rearrangement joins TRBV28 to TRBJ2-1, with D perhaps TRBD2 (6 bases). Trimming removed 3 bases from V and 0 bases from J, with 12 bases in between. The CDR3 loop spans 16 amino acids. From germline, CDR1 is MDHEN and CDR2 SYDVKM. The CDR3 nucleotides are TGTGCCAGCAGTTTTGGCTCCGGGAGCTCCTACAATGAGCAGTTCTTC. It specifies CASSFGSGSSYNEQFF.

Concerning this clonotype itself: This clone may be a read error of a much larger clone one base away. This chain links TRBV9 with TRBJ2-3; 10 nucleotides match TRBD2. Germline-derived CDR1 and CDR2 are SGDLS and YYNGEE. With V trimmed by 6 bases and J by 0 bases, 4 bases remained unmatched. The CDR3 spans 15 residues. As DNA, the CDR3 is TGTGCCAGCACCGAAGCGGGGGGGAGCACAGATACGCAGTATTTT. Its protein product is CASTEAGGSTDTQYF.

The V gene is TRBV28, the J gene TRBJ2-7, with 7 bases fitting TRBD2. Germline CDR1 reads MDHEN; CDR2 reads SYDVKM. Trimming removed 4 bases from V and 2 bases from J; junction bases left unmatched: 8. This CDR3 has 15 residues. CDR3: CASSSSLGGTYEQYF. The CDR3 DNA follows: TGTGCCAGCAGTTCCTCCTTGGGGGGGACCTACGAGCAGTACTTC. Variable domain in full (rest from reference TRBV28 and TRBJ2-7): DVKVTQSSRYLVKRTGEKVFLECVQDMDHENMFWYRQDPGLGLRLIYFSYDVKMKEKGDIPEGYSVSREKKERFSLILESASTNQTSMYLCASSSSLGGTYEQYFGPGTRLTVT.

This clonotype occurred a few times. The J gene is TRBJ1-1, the V gene TRBV5-6; D is uncertain. This CDR3 comprises 15 residues. Trimming shortened V by 2 bases and J by 7 bases, and 18 bases separated the two germline ends. Per germline, CDR1 SGHDT and CDR2 YYEEEE. CDR3 residues: CASSFYGISPLEAFF. The DNA for the CDR3 is TGTGCCAGCAGCTTTTACGGGATCTCACCTCTTGAAGCTTTCTTT. Complete variable domain (other parts from reference TRBV5-6 and TRBJ1-1): DAGVTQSPTHLIKTRGQQVTLRCSPKSGHDTVSWYQQALGQGPQFIFQYYEEEERQRGNFPDRFSGHQFPNYSSELNVNALLLGDSALYLCASSFYGISPLEAFFGQGTRLTVV.

This clonotype showed up many times. CDR3 bases: TGTGCCACCAGCAGGGCAGGGTCGGGGGACATTCAGTACTTC. Encoded protein: CATSRAGSGDIQYF. V gene TRBV15 combines with J gene TRBJ2-4, with a possible D match to TRBD2 (6 bases). V dropped 3 bases and J dropped 8 bases, with 14 bases sitting between them. Germline-derived CDR1 and CDR2 are LNHNV and YYDKDF (reference sequence). This CDR3 is 14 amino acids long.

This clonotype was counted ten times or more. The J gene is TRBJ1-1, the V gene TRBV14; D remains unclear. V was pared by 3 bases and J by 2 bases, with 10 bases between. This CDR3 spans 14 amino acids. Germline CDR1 is SGHDN and CDR2 is FVKESK. The DNA of the CDR3 is TGTGCCAGCAGCCAGACCTTCATAAACACTGAAGCTTTCTTT. It codes for CASSQTFINTEAFF.

This clonotype showed up just a few times. The V and J genes are TRBV6-1 and TRBJ2-3; TRBD1 aligns across 7 bases. The CDR3 is 14 residues long. In germline, CDR1 is MNHNS, CDR2 SASEGT. The trim removed 5 bases at V and 8 bases at J, leaving 10 bases unmatched. CDR3 in amino acids: CASSSTGPGSTQYF. In nucleotides, the CDR3 is TGTGCCAGCAGTTCGACAGGGCCCGGTAGTACGCAGTATTTT.

The chain has TRBV28 and TRBJ2-2; D gene uncertain. The germline CDR1 and CDR2 sequences are MDHEN and SYDVKM. Trimming cost V 6 bases and J 6 bases, with 14 bases left between them. The CDR3 has 14 residues. CDR3 loop: CASRPGPRAGELFF. In DNA, the CDR3 is TGTGCCAGCAGACCGGGTCCACGGGCCGGGGAGCTGTTTTTT. Full variable domain (rest looked up from reference TRBV28 and TRBJ2-2): DVKVTQSSRYLVKRTGEKVFLECVQDMDHENMFWYRQDPGLGLRLIYFSYDVKMKEKGDIPEGYSVSREKKERFSLILESASTNQTSMYLCASRPGPRAGELFFGEGSRLTVL.

This clonotype was seen more than once but under ten times. The chain couples TRBV7-6 to TRBJ2-2; TRBD2 aligns across 9 bases. Germline V gives CDR1 SGHVS, CDR2 FNYEAQ. CDR3 length: 17 amino acids. The V gene end was trimmed by 2 bases and the J gene end by 2 bases; junction bases not matched to a gene: 6. The CDR3 nucleotides are TGTGCCAGCAGCTTACAATTGACTAGCGGAAACACCGGGGAGCTGTTTTTT. This translates into CASSLQLTSGNTGELFF.

The table lists this clonotype with many counts. The chain carries TRBV5-1 and TRBJ2-5; perhaps TRBD2 as D (5 bases). The V end lost 2 bases, the J end lost 5 bases, and 16 bases lay between the germline ends. CDR1 is SGHRS, CDR2 YFSETQ, per germline. CDR3 size: 15 residues. The DNA for the CDR3 is TGCGCCAGCAGCTTCAGCGAACCAACGGGGGAGACCCAGTACTTC. Translated: CASSFSEPTGETQYF.

This clonotype was observed at least ten times. This chain uses TRBV29-1 with TRBJ2-2, with D unclear. CDR3 size: 14 residues. CDR1 and CDR2 (germline): SQVTM, ANQGSEA. V was clipped by 1 base and J by 1 base, with 7 bases between them. The CDR3 DNA reads as TGCAGCGTTGAAGTCCAACAGAACACCGGGGAGCTGTTTTTT. Translating it yields CSVEVQQNTGELFF.

This clonotype was detected ten times or more. CDR3 region: CASSLSGSGRIEQFF. The CDR3 nucleotides read TGCGCCAGCAGCCTCAGCGGGAGTGGCCGTATTGAGCAGTTCTTC. The genes are TRBV5-1 and TRBJ2-1, with 8 bases identical to TRBD2. Trimming removed 4 bases from V and 9 bases from J; junction bases left unmatched: 12. This CDR3 has 15 amino acids. Germline V gene sequence: CDR1 SGHRS, CDR2 YFSETQ.

This clonotype has a handful of counts. The chain employs TRBV9 and TRBJ2-3, with 10 nucleotides matching TRBD2. The germline V gene encodes CDR1 SGDLS and CDR2 YYNGEE. The CDR3 length is 14 residues. Losses at the gene ends were 6 bases for V and 4 bases for J; bases not matched to a gene: 5. CDR3 region: CASTASGRADTQYF. The CDR3, as DNA: TGTGCCAGCACCGCCAGCGGGAGGGCAGATACGCAGTATTTT.

At least ten counts were recorded for this clonotype. The gene calls are TRBV11-2 and TRBJ2-5; no clear D gene. Germline CDR1 is SGHAT and CDR2 is FQNNGV. V was clipped by 1 base and J by 5 bases, with 5 bases between them. The CDR3 consists of 12 residues. The CDR3 DNA follows: TGTGCCAGCAGCTTAGTAGGGGAGACCCAGTACTTC. Its protein is CASSLVGETQYF.

This clonotype has ten or more counts. The chain links TRBV27 to TRBJ2-3; 11 positions agree with TRBD1. J lost 3 bases, V lost 0 bases, and 2 bases had no gene match. The CDR3 is made up of 16 amino acids. CDR1 and CDR2 (germline): MNHEY, SMNVEV (reference sequence). The CDR3 sequence: CASSLSGTGGTDTQYF. The CDR3 nucleotides read TGTGCCAGCAGTTTATCCGGGACAGGGGGGACAGATACGCAGTATTTT.

This clonotype was observed many times. J is TRBJ2-5 and V is TRBV5-1, with unresolved D. Germline assignment: CDR1 SGHRS and CDR2 YFSETQ. V lost 0 bases and J 1 base, leaving 10 bases between the germline ends. The CDR3 is 15 residues long. This CDR3 reads CASSLEKGIQETQYF. CDR3 nucleotide sequence: TGCGCCAGCAGCTTGGAAAAGGGAATCCAAGAGACCCAGTACTTC. The full variable domain, in which reference TRBV5-1 and TRBJ2-5 provide the parts outside the CDR3, is KAGVTQTPRYLIKTRGQQVTLSCSPISGHRSVSWYQQTPGQGLQFLFEYFSETQRNKGNFPGRFSGRQFSNSRSEMNVSTLELGDSALYLCASSLEKGIQETQYFGPGTRLLVL.

This clonotype has only a few counts. The CDR3 coding sequence is TGCAGTTATGAAACGGGCAAAACCTACGAGCAGTACTTC. This codes for CSYETGKTYEQYF. The chain combines TRBV20-1 with TRBJ2-7; D uncertain. From germline, CDR1 is DFQATT and CDR2 SNEGSKA (reference sequence). This CDR3 has 13 residues. V lost 8 bases to trimming and J lost 2 bases, with 16 bases between them.

This clonotype was recorded at least ten times. This sequence joins TRBV12-3 or TRBV12-4 and TRBJ1-5; D call uncertain. The V end lost 2 bases, the J end lost 0 bases, and 8 bases lay between the germline ends. The CDR3 extends over 15 amino acids. CDR3 DNA: TGTGCCAGCAGTTTAAGTCACGATAGCAATCAGCCCCAGCATTTT. Translation gives CASSLSHDSNQPQHF.

This clonotype was observed at least ten times. J is TRBJ2-3 and V is TRBV5-6; D possibly corresponds to TRBD1 (6 bases). The CDR3 consists of 16 residues. Germline V gene data show CDR1 as SGHDT and CDR2 as YYEEEE. Trimming took 0 bases from V and 5 from J, leaving 16 bases between them. The CDR3 sequence is CASSLGYKTGKDTQYF. The CDR3 DNA reads as TGTGCCAGCAGCTTGGGGTATAAAACAGGGAAAGATACGCAGTATTTT.

This clonotype was counted only a few times. The chain is built from TRBV29-1 and TRBJ1-4; the match to TRBD1 covers 12 bases. The germline V gene encodes CDR1 SQVTM and CDR2 ANQGSEA. J was trimmed by 7 bases and V by 2 bases; bases with no gene match: 5. The CDR3 has 15 residues. The CDR3 sequence: CSVETWDRGREKLFF. The CDR3 coding sequence is TGCAGCGTTGAAACCTGGGACAGGGGGCGTGAAAAACTGTTTTTT.

The CDR3 region has the DNA TGTGCCAGCAGACCCCCGGGGGCCTATAATTCACCCCTCCACTTT. It encodes CASRPPGAYNSPLHF. The chain recombines TRBV6-5 with TRBJ1-6; weak D call: TRBD1 (5 bases). Germline CDR1 and CDR2: MNHEY and SVGAGI. The V end lost 6 bases, the J end lost 2 bases, and 11 bases lay between the germline ends. The CDR3 is 15 amino acids.

This clonotype was observed a handful of times. The chain couples TRBV30 to TRBJ1-5; no firm D call. Germline CDR1 GTSNPN, CDR2 SVGIG (reference sequence). CDR3 length: 12 residues. V was trimmed by 0 bases and J by 7 bases, leaving 7 bases between them. The CDR3 sequence is CAWSVPRQPQHF. The CDR3 DNA reads TGTGCCTGGAGTGTACCAAGGCAGCCCCAGCATTTT.